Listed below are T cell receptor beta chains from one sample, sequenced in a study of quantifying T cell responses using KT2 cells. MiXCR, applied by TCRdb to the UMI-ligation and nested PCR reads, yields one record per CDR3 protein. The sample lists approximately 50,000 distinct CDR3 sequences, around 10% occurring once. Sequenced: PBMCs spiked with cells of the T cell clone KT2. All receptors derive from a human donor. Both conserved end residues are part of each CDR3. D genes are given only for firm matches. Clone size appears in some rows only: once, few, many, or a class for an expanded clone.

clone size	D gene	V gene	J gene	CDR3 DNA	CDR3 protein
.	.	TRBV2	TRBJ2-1	TGTGCCAGCTGTGATAGGACGCCTCACCCGCGGGGCAATGAGCAGTTCTTC	CASCDRTPHPRGNEQFF
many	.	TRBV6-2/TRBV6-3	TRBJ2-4	TGTGCCAGCAGTTACGGGGAATCTAAAAACATTCAGTACTTC	CASSYGESKNIQYF
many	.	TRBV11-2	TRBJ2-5	TGTGCCAGCAGCTTAGGTCTCCGGGACTACCAAGAGACCCAGTACTTC	CASSLGLRDYQETQYF
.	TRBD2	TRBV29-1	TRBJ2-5	TGCAGCGTTGTCAGGGGGACTAGCGGGAGTCGAGAGACCCAGTACTTC	CSVVRGTSGSRETQYF
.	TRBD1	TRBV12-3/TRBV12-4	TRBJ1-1	TGTGCCAGCAGCCCTTACGGACAGGGGAAGAACACTGAAGCTTTCTTT	CASSPYGQGKNTEAFF
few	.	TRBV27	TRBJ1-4	TGTGCCAGCAGTTTATATGCAACTAATGAAAAACTGTTTTTT	CASSLYATNEKLFF
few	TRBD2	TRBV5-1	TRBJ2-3	TGCGCCAGCAGCGCGGCCCCACTAGCGGGGTCATCAGATACGCAGTATTTT	CASSAAPLAGSSDTQYF
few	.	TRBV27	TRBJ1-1	TGTGCCAGCAGTCCCCTTCTATGGGCCCCCCGAAGCACTGAAGCTTTCTTT	CASSPLLWAPRSTEAFF
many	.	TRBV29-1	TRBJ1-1	TGCAGCGTGGCCCAGGTATGGGGGAACACTGAAGCTTTCTTT	CSVAQVWGNTEAFF
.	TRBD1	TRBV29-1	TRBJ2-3	TGCAGCGTTGAAGGTGACAGGGAATTAGATACGCAGTATTTT	CSVEGDRELDTQYF
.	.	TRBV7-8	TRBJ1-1	TGTGCCAGCAGCGTGCGACGGACTTTGAACACTGAAGCTTTCTTT	CASSVRRTLNTEAFF
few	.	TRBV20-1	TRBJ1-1	TGCAGTGCTAGAACCCCAGGGGAGGTCAGCACTGAAGCTTTCTTT	CSARTPGEVSTEAFF
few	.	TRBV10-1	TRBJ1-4	TGCGCCAGCAGTCGGTACAGGGAGAGCGAAAAACTGTTTTTT	CASSRYRESEKLFF
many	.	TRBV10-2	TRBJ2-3	TGCGCCAGCAGTGAAGGGGAGAGCACAGATACGCAGTATTTT	CASSEGESTDTQYF
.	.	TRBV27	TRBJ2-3	TGTGCCAGCAGTCCTCGACAGCGCACAGATACGCAGTATTTT	CASSPRQRTDTQYF
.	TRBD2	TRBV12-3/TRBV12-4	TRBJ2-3	TGTGCCAGCAGTTTCAGAACCCGGGGGGGCCCCGGAGATACGCAGTATTTT	CASSFRTRGGPGDTQYF
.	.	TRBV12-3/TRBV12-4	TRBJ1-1	TGTGCCAGCAGTTTAGAAGCTTTCTTT	CASSLEAFF
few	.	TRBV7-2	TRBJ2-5	TGTGCCAGCAGCTTAGAGCCGCTAGCGAGAGAGACCCAGTACTTC	CASSLEPLARETQYF